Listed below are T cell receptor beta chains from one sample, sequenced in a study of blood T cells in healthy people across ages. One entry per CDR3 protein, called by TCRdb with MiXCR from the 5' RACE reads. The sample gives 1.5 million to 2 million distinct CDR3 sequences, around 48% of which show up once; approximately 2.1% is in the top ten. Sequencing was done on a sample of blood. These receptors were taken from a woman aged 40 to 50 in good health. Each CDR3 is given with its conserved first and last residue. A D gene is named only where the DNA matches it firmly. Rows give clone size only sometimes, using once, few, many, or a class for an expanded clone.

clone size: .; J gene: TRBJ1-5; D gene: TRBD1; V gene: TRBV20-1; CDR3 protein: CSAIGTVAYSNQPQHF; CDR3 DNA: TGCAGTGCTATTGGGACAGTAGCATATAGCAATCAGCCCCAGCATTTT
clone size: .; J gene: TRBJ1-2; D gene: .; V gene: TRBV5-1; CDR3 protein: CASKLGGQEGYGYTF; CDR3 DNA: TGCGCCAGCAAGTTGGGTGGCCAGGAGGGCTATGGCTACACCTTC
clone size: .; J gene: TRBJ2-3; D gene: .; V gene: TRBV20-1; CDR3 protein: CSSEVGRPTDTQYF; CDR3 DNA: TGCAGCAGTGAAGTAGGACGACCAACAGATACGCAGTATTTT
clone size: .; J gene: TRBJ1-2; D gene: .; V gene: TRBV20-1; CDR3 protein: CSAPTRGQRGYGYTF; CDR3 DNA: TGCAGTGCTCCTACCCGAGGCCAAAGGGGCTATGGCTACACCTTC
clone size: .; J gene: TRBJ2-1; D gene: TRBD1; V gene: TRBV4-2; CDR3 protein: CASSRGEQGDNEQFF; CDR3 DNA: TGTGCCAGCAGCCGAGGGGAACAGGGGGACAATGAGCAGTTCTTC
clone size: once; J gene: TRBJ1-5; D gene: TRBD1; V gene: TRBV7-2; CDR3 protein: CASSLTDRVIQPQHF; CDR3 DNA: TGTGCCAGCAGCTTAACGGACAGGGTTATTCAGCCCCAGCATTTT
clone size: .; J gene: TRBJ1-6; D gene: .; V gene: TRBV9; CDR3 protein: CASSVDPVGAGVNSPLHF; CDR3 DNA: TGTGCCAGCAGCGTAGATCCCGTGGGGGCAGGGGTTAATTCACCCCTCCACTTT
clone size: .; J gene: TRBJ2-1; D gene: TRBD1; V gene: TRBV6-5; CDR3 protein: CASHVGTGSYNEQFF; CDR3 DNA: TGTGCCAGCCACGTGGGGACAGGGTCCTACAATGAGCAGTTCTTC
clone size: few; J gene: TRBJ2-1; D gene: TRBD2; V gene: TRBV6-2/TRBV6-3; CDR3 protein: CASSADRTSGGAVFEQFF; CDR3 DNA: TGTGCCAGCAGTGCCGACCGGACTAGCGGGGGGGCGGTGTTTGAGCAGTTCTTC
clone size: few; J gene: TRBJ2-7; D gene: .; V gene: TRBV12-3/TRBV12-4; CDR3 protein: CASSFLGDTYEQYF; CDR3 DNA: TGTGCCAGCAGTTTCCTTGGGGACACCTACGAGCAGTACTTC
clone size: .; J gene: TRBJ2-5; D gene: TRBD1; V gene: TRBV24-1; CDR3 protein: CATSDFTRQGAREQYF; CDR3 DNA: TGTGCCACCAGTGATTTTACACGACAGGGGGCTCGAGAGCAGTACTTC
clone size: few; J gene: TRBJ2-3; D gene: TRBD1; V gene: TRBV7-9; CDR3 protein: CASSLGRTGSTDTQYF; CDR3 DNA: TGTGCCAGCAGCTTAGGGAGGACAGGGTCCACAGATACGCAGTATTTT
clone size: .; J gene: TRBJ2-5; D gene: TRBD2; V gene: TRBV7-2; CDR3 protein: CASSTRAGAANWETQYF; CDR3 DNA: TGTGCCAGCAGCACGAGAGCGGGGGCAGCCAACTGGGAGACCCAGTACTTC
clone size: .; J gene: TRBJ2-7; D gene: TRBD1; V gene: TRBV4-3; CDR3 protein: CASSQDRRGGEYEQYF; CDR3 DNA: TGCGCCAGCAGCCAAGATCGTAGAGGGGGCGAATACGAGCAGTACTTC
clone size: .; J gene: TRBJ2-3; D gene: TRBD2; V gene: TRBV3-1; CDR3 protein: CASSRRTSGSTDTQYF; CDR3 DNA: TGTGCCAGCAGCCGTCGGACTAGCGGGAGCACAGATACGCAGTATTTT
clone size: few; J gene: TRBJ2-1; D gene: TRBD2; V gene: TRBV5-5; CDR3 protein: CASSSPAGGHHNEQFF; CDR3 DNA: TGTGCCAGCAGCTCTCCGGCGGGGGGCCATCACAATGAGCAGTTCTTC
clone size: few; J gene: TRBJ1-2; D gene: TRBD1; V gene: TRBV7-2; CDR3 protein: CASSRLGQGAGGYTF; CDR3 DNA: TGTGCCAGCAGCCGATTGGGGCAGGGGGCGGGAGGCTACACCTTC
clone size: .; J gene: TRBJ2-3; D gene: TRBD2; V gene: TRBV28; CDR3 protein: CVSRTPGLAQYF; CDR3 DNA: TGTGTCAGCAGGACCCCGGGACTAGCACAGTATTTT